This TCR beta chain emerged from a study of Ad26.COV2.S vaccination and SARS-CoV-2 variants. The overall study: The COV1001 Ad26.COV2.S trial arm included the donor. General study findings and limits: Vaccinated individuals (as opposed to placebo recipients) had higher spike-specific TCR breadth. In TCR breadth and depth analyses, total T cell responses may have been underestimated. Following vaccination, spike-specific CD8+ and CD4+ T cell responses reportedly exhibited substantial breadth.

Data came from immunoSEQ multiplex PCR; TCRdb stores just in-frame clones and leaves some out. The data show around 450,000 clones, with 80% to 95% seen just once and 12% held by the top ten. Stated treatment: around 19 received Ad26.COV2.S at low or high dose, single or two shots; roughly 5 received placebo; per-sample allocation not given. Day 63 following the first vaccine or placebo injection was when the samples were taken. This clone was recorded only once. Its specificity is not known. The sample here was peripheral blood, taken in a trial of Ad26.COV2.S vaccine versus placebo. The origin of this receptor is a person aged 18-60 years who received the Ad26.COV2.S COVID-19 vaccine or a placebo.

In DNA, the CDR3 is TGTGCCAGCAGCTTTTCAGGGGGCGATACTGAAGCTTTCTTT. It translates to CASSFSGGDTEAFF. This chain connects TRBV7-8 to TRBJ1-1, with 8 bases matching TRBD1. Germline CDR1 and CDR2: SGHVS and FQNEAQ. The V gene end was trimmed by 3 bases and the J gene end by 5 bases; junction bases not matched to a gene: 5. This CDR3 is 14 amino acids long.